This T cell receptor (beta chain) was sequenced during a study of cytomegalovirus exposure and HLA in healthy donors. Findings and caveats of the study: Earlier results showed most TCR beta V segments being productive about 87% or about 30% of the time.

Comment on this clone: Its specificity is unknown.

The V and J ends lost 2 bases and 0 bases respectively, with 5 bases between them. Germline V CDR1 and CDR2: MNHEY, SMNVEV (reference sequence). The CDR3 has 15 residues. Likely unrecorded immune exposures existed in these nominally healthy donors. This PCR relied on a set of 60 Vbeta primers and 13 Jbeta primers. Sequencing was performed with immunoSEQ multiplex PCR; in TCRdb, only in-frame clones are kept and a portion is missing. Its listing shows roughly 27,000 clones. This receptor was taken from a young man in good health and CMV-seronegative. The source material was PBMCs. V usage is TRBV27 and J usage is TRBJ2-6; D gene uncertain. CDR3: CASSLLLSGANVLTF. The CDR3 nucleotides read TGTGCCAGCAGTTTACTCCTCTCTGGGGCCAACGTCCTGACTTTC.